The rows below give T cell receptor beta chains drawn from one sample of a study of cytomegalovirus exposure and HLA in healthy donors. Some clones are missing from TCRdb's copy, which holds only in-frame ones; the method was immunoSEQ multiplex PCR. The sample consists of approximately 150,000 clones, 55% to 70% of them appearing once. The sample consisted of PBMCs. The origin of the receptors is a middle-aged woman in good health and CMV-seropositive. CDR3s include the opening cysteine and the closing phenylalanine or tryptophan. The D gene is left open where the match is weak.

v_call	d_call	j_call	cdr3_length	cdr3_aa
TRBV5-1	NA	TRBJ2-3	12	CASSRGGDTQYF
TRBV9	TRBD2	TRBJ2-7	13	CASSAGEGLEQYF
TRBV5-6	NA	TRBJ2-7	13	CASSTTKSYEQYF
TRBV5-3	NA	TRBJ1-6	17	CARSLGQGSSYNSPLHF
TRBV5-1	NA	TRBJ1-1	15	CASSHGRMAADEAFF
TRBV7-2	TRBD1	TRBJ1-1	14	CASSLAGTVREAFF
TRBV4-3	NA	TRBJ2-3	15	CASSQEGARTDTQYF
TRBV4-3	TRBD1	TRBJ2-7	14	CASSRRTGDYEQYF
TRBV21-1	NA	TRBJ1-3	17	CASSKGSQGAFGNTIYF
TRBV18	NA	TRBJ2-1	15	CASLTQGGDVGEQFF
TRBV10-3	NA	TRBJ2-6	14	CAISDRPGANVLTF
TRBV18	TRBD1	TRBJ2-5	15	CASSPIGTGKETQYF
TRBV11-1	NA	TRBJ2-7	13	CASSFSGSYEQYF